The TCR beta chain described here comes from a study of spatial heterogeneity in lung cancer. Across the whole study: Sequence detection consistently recorded a greater number of beta-chain than alpha-chain sequences.

Time point given: sample taken at primary tumor resection. The donors were 70 or so patients with non-small cell lung cancer that was early-stage and untreated. The authors sequenced whole RNA from tumor, nontumor lung or frozen PBMC without sorting. Individually, TCR cDNA molecules were each labelled with a unique molecular identifier. One entry per CDR3 protein, called by TCRdb with MiXCR from the 5' RACE reads. The sample contains about 22,000 distinct CDR3 sequences, 4.5% to 7% of which appear only once. This clonotype was detected many times. The sequencing here drew on PBMCs, taken at surgery. The receptor's source is a male donor with early-stage non-small cell lung cancer.

CDR3 region: CASSQRPARDNEKLFF. The CDR3 nucleotides read TGCGCCAGCAGCCAACGCCCGGCAAGGGATAATGAAAAACTGTTTTTT. The chain is built from TRBV4-1 and TRBJ1-4; D call uncertain. Germline V gives CDR1 MGHRA, CDR2 YSYEKL. Trimming left V 2 bases short and J 4 bases short, with 14 bases between. CDR3 size: 16 residues.